These 17 T cell receptor beta chains share one sample of origin, sequenced in a study of T-cell memory formation after mild COVID-19. TCRdb reprocessed the 5' RACE reads with MiXCR, giving one entry per CDR3 protein. The profile shows some 160,000 distinct CDR3 sequences, roughly a third of them singletons. The sequencing input was PBMCs or a T cell subset sorted from them (not recorded which). The source is an adult woman who had mild COVID-19 (a few samples of this study predate the infection). Cell type and time point are not known.

This clonotype has more than one count but fewer than ten. The chain links TRBV5-1 to TRBJ1-5; D is ambiguous. V was shortened by 5 bases and J by 3 bases, with 15 bases between the two germline ends. The CDR3 is 15 amino acids. Germline V lookup: CDR1 SGHRS, CDR2 YFSETQ. Here the CDR3 DNA reads TGCGCCAGCAGTCCGGACGGTTATGACAATCAGCCCCAGCATTTT. As protein: CASSPDGYDNQPQHF.

This clonotype was counted a few times. The V and J genes are TRBV20-1 and TRBJ1-2; a possible D gene is TRBD1 (6 bases). Germline V gives CDR1 DFQATT, CDR2 SNEGSKA (reference sequence). Deletions cut 3 bases from V and 5 bases from J, with 16 bases between. The length of the CDR3 is 14 residues. CDR3 coding DNA: TGCAGTGCTAGCGCCTCTACAGGGCGGTATGGCTACACCTTC. This encodes CSASASTGRYGYTF.

This clonotype was recorded a few times. The rearrangement joins TRBV4-1 to TRBJ2-3; D call uncertain. V was pared by 1 base and J by 2 bases, with 7 bases between. Germline CDR1 is MGHRA and CDR2 is YSYEKL. This CDR3 has 14 amino acids. The CDR3 protein is CASSQGSSTDTQYF. DNA for the CDR3: TGCGCCAGCAGCCAAGGGTCCTCCACAGATACGCAGTATTTT.

The V gene is TRBV28, the J gene TRBJ2-5; 9 bases line up with TRBD1. This CDR3 spans 15 amino acids. After removal of 5 bases from V and 5 bases from J, the junction contained 9 bases not matched to a gene. Germline V gives CDR1 MDHEN, CDR2 SYDVKM. CDR3 nucleotides: TGTGCCAGCAGTCGCTCGGGACAGGGATCGGAGACCCAGTACTTC. Encoded protein: CASSRSGQGSETQYF.

CDR3 in amino acids: CASSFGAGDDTEAFF. The CDR3 DNA reads as TGTGCCAGCAGCTTTGGGGCAGGGGACGACACTGAAGCTTTCTTT. The V call is TRBV7-6, the J call TRBJ1-1, with D possibly matching TRBD1 (6 bases). Trimming took 3 bases from V and 3 from J, leaving 14 bases between them. CDR3 length: 15 amino acids. Germline assignment: CDR1 SGHVS and CDR2 FNYEAQ. Together with reference TRBV7-6 and TRBJ1-1, the CDR3 gives the full variable domain: GAGVSQSPRYKVTKRGQDVALRCDPISGHVSLYWYRQALGQGPEFLTYFNYEAQQDKSGLPNDRFSAERPEGSISTLTIQRTEQRDSAMYRCASSFGAGDDTEAFFGQGTRLTVV.

The chain uses TRBV3-1 and TRBJ1-1; D may be TRBD1 (5 bases). The V end was cut by 4 bases, the J end by 8 bases, with 17 bases between. The CDR3 has 14 residues. CDR1 is LGHDT, CDR2 YNNKEL, per germline (reference sequence). The CDR3 DNA follows: TGTGCCAGCAGCCCAAGTGTAGGGGCCGTCGAAGCTTTCTTT. Its protein product is CASSPSVGAVEAFF.

This clonotype was seen more than once but under ten times. The rearrangement uses TRBV15 and TRBJ1-2; D not certain. Germline V gene data show CDR1 as LNHNV and CDR2 as YYDKDF (reference sequence). The CDR3 runs 16 residues. V was clipped by 0 bases and J by 0 bases, with 11 bases between them. The CDR3 nucleotides are TGTGCCACCAGCAGAGATGGAGGAGCTTCTAACTATGGCTACACCTTC. Residues: CATSRDGGASNYGYTF.

This chain connects TRBV7-2 to TRBJ2-7; the match to TRBD1 covers 7 bases. With 1 base clipped from V and 2 bases from J, the junction kept 8 bases outside the gene matches. Germline V gene data show CDR1 as SGHTA and CDR2 as FQGNSA. CDR3 size: 16 residues. Here the CDR3 DNA reads TGTGCCAGCAGCTTAGGACAGGGTGTTTATCCCTACGAGCAGTACTTC. Protein: CASSLGQGVYPYEQYF.

J is TRBJ2-1 and V is TRBV2; 8 bases fit TRBD1. V was pared by 7 bases and J by 8 bases, with 7 bases of the junction left unmatched. The germline gives CDR1 SNHLY, CDR2 FYNNEI. This CDR3 has 13 residues. CDR3 loop: CASTRTGLDEQFF. CDR3 DNA sequence: TGTGCCAGCACGAGGACAGGGTTGGATGAGCAGTTCTTC.

The chain employs TRBV12-3 or TRBV12-4 and TRBJ1-1; TRBD1 is a possible D gene (6 bases). CDR3 length: 15 residues. Trimming took off 3 bases at V and 1 base at J, with 12 bases between the two ends. CDR3 in amino acids: CASSFRNRANTEAFF. The CDR3 DNA is TGTGCCAGCAGTTTTCGTAACAGGGCGAACACTGAAGCTTTCTTT.

This clonotype is medium-sized (0.01 to 0.1%) within its sample. This chain links TRBV6-6 with TRBJ1-2; D is unclear. Germline lookup yields CDR1 MNHNY and CDR2 SVGAGI (reference sequence). The CDR3 runs 14 residues. The ends were cut back, 1 base at V and 2 bases at J, with 8 bases in the middle. CDR3 sequence (DNA): TGTGCCAGCAGTTACTTGGACGGCAACTATGGCTACACCTTC. Translation gives CASSYLDGNYGYTF.

The chain is built from TRBV7-9 and TRBJ2-7, with TRBD2 as a possible D gene (5 bases). V was pared by 9 bases and J by 3 bases, with 18 bases between. This CDR3 is built from 14 residues. CDR1 is SEHNR and CDR2 is FQNEAQ in the germline V gene (reference sequence). Written as DNA, the CDR3 is TGTGCCAGTGTTAGAGGACTCACGTACTACGAGCAGTACTTC. It encodes CASVRGLTYYEQYF.

The chain couples TRBV4-2 to TRBJ2-5; TRBD2 agrees at 9 bases. V lost 1 base, J lost 4 bases, and 7 bases stayed unmatched. Germline V lookup: CDR1 LGHNA, CDR2 YNFKEQ. The CDR3 loop spans 16 amino acids. DNA for the CDR3: TGTGCCAGCAGCCAAGCTGGCGGGAGGGCCGGAGAGACCCAGTACTTC. This encodes CASSQAGGRAGETQYF.

The CDR3 DNA reads TGTGCCACCGGGGGAGGGGGAGACACTGAAGCTTTCTTT. Residues: CATGGGGDTEAFF. The J gene is TRBJ1-1, the V gene TRBV24-1; maybe TRBD1 (6 bases). The CDR3 sequence is 13 residues long. Germline V gives CDR1 KGHDR, CDR2 SFDVKD. Between the trimmed V and J ends, which lost 9 bases and 3 bases, there was a span of 13 bases.

The chain carries TRBV5-6 and TRBJ2-5; 8 bases map to TRBD2. After removal of 0 bases from V and 0 bases from J, the junction contained 7 bases not matched to a gene. CDR3 length: 17 amino acids. Germline-derived CDR1 and CDR2 are SGHDT and YYEEEE. The CDR3 DNA sequence: TGTGCCAGCAGCTTGGAGTGGTTAGCGGGAAACCAAGAGACCCAGTACTTC. It is translated as CASSLEWLAGNQETQYF.

This clonotype was recorded at least ten times. This chain links TRBV20-1 with TRBJ2-4, with D possibly being TRBD2 (6 bases). V was pared by 5 bases and J by 0 bases, with 8 bases between. CDR3 length: 13 amino acids. Germline CDR1 and CDR2: DFQATT and SNEGSKA (reference sequence). Here the CDR3 reads CSARDLAKNIQYF. CDR3 in DNA: TGCAGTGCTCGGGACTTAGCCAAAAACATTCAGTACTTC.

This clonotype was seen a few times. This chain uses TRBV11-2 with TRBJ1-2; maybe TRBD1 (5 bases). The CDR3 is made up of 13 amino acids. Germline lookup yields CDR1 SGHAT and CDR2 FQNNGV. The V end was cut by 6 bases, the J end by 4 bases, with 12 bases between. The CDR3 DNA follows: TGTGCCAGCAGTCCAGGGAGTCTCTATGGCTACACCTTC. It codes for CASSPGSLYGYTF.